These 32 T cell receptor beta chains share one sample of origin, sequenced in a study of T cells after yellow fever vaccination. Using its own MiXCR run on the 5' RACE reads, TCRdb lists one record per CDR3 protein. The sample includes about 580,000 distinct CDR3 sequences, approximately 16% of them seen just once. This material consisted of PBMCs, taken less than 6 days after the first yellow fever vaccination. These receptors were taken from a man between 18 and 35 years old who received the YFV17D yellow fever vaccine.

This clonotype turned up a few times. The CDR3 here is CASSYGVGRYNTEAFF. The CDR3 bases are TGTGCCAGCAGTTACGGGGTAGGCAGGTATAACACTGAAGCTTTCTTT. The chain carries TRBV6-5 and TRBJ1-1; D is unresolved. Trimming cost V 2 bases and J 2 bases, with 15 bases left between them. Per the germline V gene, CDR1 is MNHEY and CDR2 is SVGAGI. CDR3 size: 16 residues.

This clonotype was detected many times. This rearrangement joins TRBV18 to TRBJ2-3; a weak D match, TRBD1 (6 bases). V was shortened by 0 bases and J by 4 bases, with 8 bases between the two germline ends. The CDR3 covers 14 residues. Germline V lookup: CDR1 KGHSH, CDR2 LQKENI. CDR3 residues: CASSPPGQPDTQYF. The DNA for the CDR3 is TGTGCCAGCTCACCACCCGGACAGCCAGATACGCAGTATTTT.

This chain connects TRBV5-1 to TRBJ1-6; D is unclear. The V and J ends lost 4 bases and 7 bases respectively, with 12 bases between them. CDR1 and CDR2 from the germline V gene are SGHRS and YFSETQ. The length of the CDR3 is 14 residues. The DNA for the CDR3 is TGCGCCAGCAGCCCCGTCGGTCAAAATTCACCCCTCCACTTT. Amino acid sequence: CASSPVGQNSPLHF.

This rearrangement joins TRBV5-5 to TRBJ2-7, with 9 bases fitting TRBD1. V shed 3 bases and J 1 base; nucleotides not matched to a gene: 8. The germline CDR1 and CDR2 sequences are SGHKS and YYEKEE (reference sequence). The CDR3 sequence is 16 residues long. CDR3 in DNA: TGTGCCAGCAGCTCGTGGACAGGGGAGTGGTCCTACGAGCAGTACGTC. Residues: CASSSWTGEWSYEQYV.

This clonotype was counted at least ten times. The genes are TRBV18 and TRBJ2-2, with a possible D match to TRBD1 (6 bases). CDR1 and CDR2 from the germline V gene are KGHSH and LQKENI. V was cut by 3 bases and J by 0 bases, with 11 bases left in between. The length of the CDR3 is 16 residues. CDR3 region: CASSPVGTPNTGELFF. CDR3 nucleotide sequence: TGTGCCAGCTCACCTGTGGGGACACCGAACACCGGGGAGCTGTTTTTT.

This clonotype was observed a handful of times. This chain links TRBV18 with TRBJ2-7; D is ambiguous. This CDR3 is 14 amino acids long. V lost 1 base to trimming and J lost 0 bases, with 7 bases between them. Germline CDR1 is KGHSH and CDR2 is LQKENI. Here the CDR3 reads CASSPRNISYEQYV. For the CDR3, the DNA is TGTGCCAGCTCACCACGAAACATCTCCTACGAGCAGTACGTC.

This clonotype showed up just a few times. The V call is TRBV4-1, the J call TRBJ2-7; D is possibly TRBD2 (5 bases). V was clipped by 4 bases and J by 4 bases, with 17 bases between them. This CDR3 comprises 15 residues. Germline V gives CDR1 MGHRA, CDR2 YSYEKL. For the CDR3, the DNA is TGCGCCAGCAGCCGAAGAAGAGAGGGCGCGTACGAGCAGTACGTC. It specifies CASSRRREGAYEQYV.

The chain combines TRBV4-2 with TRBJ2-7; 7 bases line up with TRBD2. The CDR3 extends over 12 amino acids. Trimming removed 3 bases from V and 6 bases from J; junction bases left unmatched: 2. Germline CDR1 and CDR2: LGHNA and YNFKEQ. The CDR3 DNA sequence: TGTGCCAGCAGCCAGTCTAGCGGCGAGCAGTACTTC. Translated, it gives CASSQSSGEQYF.

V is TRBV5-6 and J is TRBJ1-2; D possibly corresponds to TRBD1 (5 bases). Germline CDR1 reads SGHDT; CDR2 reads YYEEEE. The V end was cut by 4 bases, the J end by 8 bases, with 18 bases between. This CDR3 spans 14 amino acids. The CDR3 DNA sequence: TGTGCCAGCAGCCCGGGGACGCACTCCCCCGGCTACACCTTC. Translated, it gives CASSPGTHSPGYTF.

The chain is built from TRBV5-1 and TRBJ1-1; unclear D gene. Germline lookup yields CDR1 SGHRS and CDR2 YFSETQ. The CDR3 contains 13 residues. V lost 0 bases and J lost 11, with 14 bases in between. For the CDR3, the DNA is TGCGCCAGCAGCTTGGAAGATAGGGTAGTTGCTTTCTTT. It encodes CASSLEDRVVAFF.

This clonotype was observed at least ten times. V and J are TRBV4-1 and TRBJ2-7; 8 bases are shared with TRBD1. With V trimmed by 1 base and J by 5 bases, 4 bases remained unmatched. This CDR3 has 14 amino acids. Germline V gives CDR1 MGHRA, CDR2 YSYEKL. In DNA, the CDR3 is TGCGCCAGCAGCCAAGCAGGCAGGGGGCACGAGCAGTACTTC. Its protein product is CASSQAGRGHEQYF.

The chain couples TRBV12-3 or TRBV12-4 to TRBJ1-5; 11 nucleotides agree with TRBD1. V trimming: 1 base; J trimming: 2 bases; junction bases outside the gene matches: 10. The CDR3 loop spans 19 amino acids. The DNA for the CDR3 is TGTGCCAGCAGTTTAGAGAGGACAGGGGGCGTTAACCGCAATCAGCCCCAGCATTTT. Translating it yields CASSLERTGGVNRNQPQHF.

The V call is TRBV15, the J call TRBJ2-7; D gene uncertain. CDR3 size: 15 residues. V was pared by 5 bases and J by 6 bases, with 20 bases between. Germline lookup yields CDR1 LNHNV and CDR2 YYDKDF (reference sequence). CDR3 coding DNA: TGTGCCACCAGCTCACTACGGACGACACTCTTCGAGCAGTACTTC. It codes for CATSSLRTTLFEQYF.

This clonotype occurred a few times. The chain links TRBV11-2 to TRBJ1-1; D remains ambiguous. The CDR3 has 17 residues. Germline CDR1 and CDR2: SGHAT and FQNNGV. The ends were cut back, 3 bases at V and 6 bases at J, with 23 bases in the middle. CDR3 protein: CASSFGLVRPGVSEAFF. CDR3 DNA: TGTGCCAGCAGCTTTGGTCTAGTGAGACCGGGTGTATCTGAAGCTTTCTTT.

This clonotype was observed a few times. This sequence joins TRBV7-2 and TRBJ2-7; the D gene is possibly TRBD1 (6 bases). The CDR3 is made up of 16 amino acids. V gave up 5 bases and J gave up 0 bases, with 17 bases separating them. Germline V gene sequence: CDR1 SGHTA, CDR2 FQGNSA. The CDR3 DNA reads TGTGCCAGCAGCCGGATCCGGGACACTAGCTCCTACGAGCAGTACTTC. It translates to CASSRIRDTSSYEQYF.

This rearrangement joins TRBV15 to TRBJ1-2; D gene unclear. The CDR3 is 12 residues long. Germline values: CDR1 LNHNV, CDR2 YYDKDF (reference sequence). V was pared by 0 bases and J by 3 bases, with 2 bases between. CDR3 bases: TGTGCCACCAGCAGAGAAGACTATGGCTACACCTTC. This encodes CATSREDYGYTF.

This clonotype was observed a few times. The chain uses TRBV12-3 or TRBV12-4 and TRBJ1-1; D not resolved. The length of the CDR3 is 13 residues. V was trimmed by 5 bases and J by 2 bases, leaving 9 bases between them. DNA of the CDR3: TGTGCCAGCAGTGTGACACGCAACACTGAAGCTTTCTTT. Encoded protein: CASSVTRNTEAFF.

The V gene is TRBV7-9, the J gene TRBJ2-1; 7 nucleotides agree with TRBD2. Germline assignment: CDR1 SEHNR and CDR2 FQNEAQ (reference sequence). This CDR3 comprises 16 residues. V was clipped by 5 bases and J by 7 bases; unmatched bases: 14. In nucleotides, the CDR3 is TGTGCCAGCAGCCCGACGGTCCTGGCGGGGGTTAATGAGCAGTTCTTC. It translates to CASSPTVLAGVNEQFF. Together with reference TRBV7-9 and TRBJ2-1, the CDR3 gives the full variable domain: DTGVSQNPRHKITKRGQNVTFRCDPISEHNRLYWYRQTLGQGPEFLTYFQNEAQLEKSRLLSDRFSAERPKGSFSTLEIQRTEQGDSAMYLCASSPTVLAGVNEQFFGPGTRLTVL.

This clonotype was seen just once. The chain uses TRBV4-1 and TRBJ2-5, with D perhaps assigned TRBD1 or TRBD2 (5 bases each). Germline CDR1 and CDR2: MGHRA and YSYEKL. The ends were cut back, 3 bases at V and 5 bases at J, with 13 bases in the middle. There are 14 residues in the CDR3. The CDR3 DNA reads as TGCGCCAGCAGCCATCCGTCTGAGGGGGAGACCCAGTACTTC. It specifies CASSHPSEGETQYF.

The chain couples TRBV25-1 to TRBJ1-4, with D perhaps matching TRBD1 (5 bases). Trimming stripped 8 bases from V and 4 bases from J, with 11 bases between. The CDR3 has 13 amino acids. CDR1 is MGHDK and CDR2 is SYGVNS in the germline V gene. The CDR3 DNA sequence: TGTGCCAGCCTCGGACAAGTTAATGAAAAACTGTTTTTT. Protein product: CASLGQVNEKLFF.

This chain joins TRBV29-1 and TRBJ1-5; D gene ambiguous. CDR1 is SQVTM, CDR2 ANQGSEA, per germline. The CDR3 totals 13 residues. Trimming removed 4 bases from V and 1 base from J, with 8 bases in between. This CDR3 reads CSVAQASNQPQHF. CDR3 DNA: TGCAGCGTTGCCCAGGCCAGCAATCAGCCCCAGCATTTT.

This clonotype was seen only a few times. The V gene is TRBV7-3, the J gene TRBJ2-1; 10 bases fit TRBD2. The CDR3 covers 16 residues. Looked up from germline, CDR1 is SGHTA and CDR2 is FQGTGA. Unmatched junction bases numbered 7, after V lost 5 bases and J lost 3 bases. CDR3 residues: CASSKAGGYFYNEQFF. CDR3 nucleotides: TGTGCCAGCAGCAAAGCGGGGGGGTATTTCTACAATGAGCAGTTCTTC.

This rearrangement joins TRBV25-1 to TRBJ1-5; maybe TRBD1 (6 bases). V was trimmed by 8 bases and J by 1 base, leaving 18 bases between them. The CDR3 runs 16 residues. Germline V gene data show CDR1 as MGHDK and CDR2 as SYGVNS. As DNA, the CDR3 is TGTGCCAGCTCCAACGCGGGGGCAGGGAGCAATCAGCCCCAGCATTTT. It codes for CASSNAGAGSNQPQHF.

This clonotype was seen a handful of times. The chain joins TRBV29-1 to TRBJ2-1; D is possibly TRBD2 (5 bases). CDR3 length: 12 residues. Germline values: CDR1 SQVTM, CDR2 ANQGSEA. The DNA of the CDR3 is TGCACCCTCCGAGGGTCTGGGAATGAGCAGTTCTTC. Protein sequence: CTLRGSGNEQFF.

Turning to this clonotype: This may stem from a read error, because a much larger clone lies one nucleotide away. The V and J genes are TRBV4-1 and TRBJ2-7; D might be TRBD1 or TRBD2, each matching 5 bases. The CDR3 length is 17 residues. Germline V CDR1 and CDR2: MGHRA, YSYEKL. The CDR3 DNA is TGCGCCTGCAGCCCCAATCCCGGGACGAAGATCTCGGGTGAGCAGTACTTC. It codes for CACSPNPGTKISGEQYF.

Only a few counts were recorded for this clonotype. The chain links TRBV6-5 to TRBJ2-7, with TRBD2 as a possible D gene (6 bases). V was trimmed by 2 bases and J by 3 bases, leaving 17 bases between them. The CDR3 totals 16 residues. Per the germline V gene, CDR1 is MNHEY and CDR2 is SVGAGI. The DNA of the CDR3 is TGTGCCAGCAGTTACGACGCGGGGAGGTCCTACTACGAGCAGTACTTC. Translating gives CASSYDAGRSYYEQYF.

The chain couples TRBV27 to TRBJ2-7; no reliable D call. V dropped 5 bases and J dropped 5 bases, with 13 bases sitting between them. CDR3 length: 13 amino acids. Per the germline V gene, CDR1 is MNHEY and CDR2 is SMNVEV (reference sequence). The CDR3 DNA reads TGTGCCAGCAGTCCGCGGACGGGCCACGAGCAGTACGTC. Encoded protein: CASSPRTGHEQYV.

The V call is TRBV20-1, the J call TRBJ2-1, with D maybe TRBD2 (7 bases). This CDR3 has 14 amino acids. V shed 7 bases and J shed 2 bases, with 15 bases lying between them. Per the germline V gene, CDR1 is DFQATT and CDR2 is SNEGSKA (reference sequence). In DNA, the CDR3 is TGCAGTGGGGGGGGGGGCGGTACCTACAATGAGCAGTTCTTC. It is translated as CSGGGGGTYNEQFF.

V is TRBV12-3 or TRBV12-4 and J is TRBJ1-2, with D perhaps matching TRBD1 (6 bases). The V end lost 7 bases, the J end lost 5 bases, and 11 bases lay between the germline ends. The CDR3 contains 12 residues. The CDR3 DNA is TGTGCCAGCACCGTGGACAGATATGGCTACACCTTC. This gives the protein CASTVDRYGYTF.

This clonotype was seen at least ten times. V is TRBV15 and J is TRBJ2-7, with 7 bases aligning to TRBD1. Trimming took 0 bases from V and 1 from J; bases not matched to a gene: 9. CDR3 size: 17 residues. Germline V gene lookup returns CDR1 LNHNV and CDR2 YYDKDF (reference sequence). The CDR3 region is CATSRDLTGAGSYEQYF. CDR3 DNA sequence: TGTGCCACCAGCAGAGATCTTACAGGGGCAGGTTCCTACGAGCAGTACTTC. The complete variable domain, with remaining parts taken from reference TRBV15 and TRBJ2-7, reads DAMVIQNPRYQVTQFGKPVTLSCSQTLNHNVMYWYQQKSSQAPKLLFHYYDKDFNNEADTPDNFQSRRPNTSFCFLDIRSPGLGDTAMYLCATSRDLTGAGSYEQYFGPGTRLTVT.

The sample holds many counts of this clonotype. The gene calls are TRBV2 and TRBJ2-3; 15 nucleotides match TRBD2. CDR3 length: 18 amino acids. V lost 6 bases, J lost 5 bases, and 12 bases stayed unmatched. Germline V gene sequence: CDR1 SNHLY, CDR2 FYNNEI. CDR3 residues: CASRDRTSGGASRDTQYF. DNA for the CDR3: TGTGCCAGCAGGGATCGGACTAGCGGGGGGGCTTCACGAGATACGCAGTATTTT.

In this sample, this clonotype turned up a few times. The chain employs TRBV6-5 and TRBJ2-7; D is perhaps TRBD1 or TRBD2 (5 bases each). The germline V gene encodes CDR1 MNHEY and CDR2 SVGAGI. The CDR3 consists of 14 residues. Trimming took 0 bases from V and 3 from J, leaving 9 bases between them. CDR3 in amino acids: CASSYSRDLYEQYF. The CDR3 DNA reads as TGTGCCAGCAGTTACTCAAGGGACCTCTACGAGCAGTACTTC.